One and the same sample provided the 5 T cell receptor beta chains below, sequenced in a study of shared clonotypes between healthy human individuals (dated by TCRdb to about 2020). The method was the immunoSEQ multiplex PCR assay. TCRdb took over this immuneACCESS table, retaining in-frame rearrangements with V and J assigned. Such tables are incomplete; in checked studies, under half of the missing clones stem from an unresolved V gene, and the remainder is unexplained. The sample yields about 2 million clones; approximately 95% were counted once. Around 0.13% of the sample goes to the ten largest clones. The sample consisted of naive CD4+ T cells sorted from blood. The cell subset or site label on this specimen signifies: CD45RA+ positively selected. The receptors here all came from a man aged 18 to 29 in good health.

The chain joins TRBV5-5 to TRBJ1-4, with D uncertain. The CDR3 consists of 14 residues. Trimming shortened V by 2 bases and J by 8 bases, and 13 bases separated the two germline ends. Germline CDR1 is SGHKS and CDR2 is YYEKEE (reference sequence). The CDR3 DNA reads TGTGCCAGCAGCTTCCCGGGGAGTGAGGAAAAACTGTTTTTT. It is translated as CASSFPGSEEKLFF.

Turning to this clone: This sample includes further DNA sequences coding for the same CDR3. The CDR3 region is CASSIGQGSSYEQYF. The CDR3 DNA follows: TGTGCCAGTAGTATTGGACAGGGAAGCTCCTACGAGCAGTACTTC. The chain couples TRBV19 to TRBJ2-7; the match to TRBD1 covers 8 bases. Per the germline V gene, CDR1 is LNHDA and CDR2 is SQIVND (reference sequence). There are 15 residues in the CDR3. V was clipped by 3 bases and J by 0 bases; unmatched bases: 4.

V usage is TRBV6-1 and J usage is TRBJ2-6; 8 nucleotides agree with TRBD1. CDR1 and CDR2 (germline): MNHNS, SASEGT. There are 15 residues in the CDR3. With V trimmed by 6 bases and J by 0 bases, 1 base remained unmatched. CDR3 nucleotide sequence: TGTGCCAGCAGGACAGGGGTCTCTGGGGCCAACGTCCTGACTTTC. Translation: CASRTGVSGANVLTF.

The chain carries TRBV7-8 and TRBJ2-2; TRBD2 matches at 8 bases. The CDR3 runs 17 residues. Germline V CDR1 and CDR2: SGHVS, FQNEAQ. The ends lost 6 bases at V and 4 bases at J; junction bases unmatched: 13. The CDR3 sequence: CASSVLQRGPATGELFF. In DNA, the CDR3 is TGTGCCAGCAGTGTACTCCAGCGGGGGCCGGCCACCGGGGAGCTGTTTTTT.

In regard to this clone: An end of the junction does not agree with germline; a read error may underlie this. This chain links TRBV11-2 with TRBJ1-1; weak D call: TRBD1 (6 bases). There are 15 residues in the CDR3. Germline V gene sequence: CDR1 SGHAT, CDR2 FQNNGV. The CDR3 region is CASSYTGTRNAEAFF. In DNA form, the CDR3 reads TGTGCCAGCAGCTACACTGGGACACGGAACGCTGAAGCTTTCTTT.